The present TCR beta chain was sequenced within a study of blood T cells in healthy people across ages. Study-level points and caveats: A roughly linear age-dependent decrease characterized TCR beta diversity per million T cells.

This clonotype was detected a few times. Its cognate antigen is unknown. Germline-derived CDR1 and CDR2 are DFQATT and SNEGSKA (reference sequence). The CDR3 sequence is 14 residues long. V was cut by 4 bases and J by 7 bases, with 20 bases left in between. Using a J-beta primer mix together with a sample-barcoded 5' primer, a second PCR was run for about 7 to 12 cycles. TCRdb redid the calling of the 5' RACE reads with MiXCR, one entry per CDR3 protein. The data contain about 680,000 distinct CDR3 sequences, around 48% of them singletons. This rearrangement joins TRBV20-1 to TRBJ2-7; perhaps TRBD1 as D (5 bases). Sequenced input: blood. The clonotype was recovered from a woman aged 60 to 75 in good health. This chain's CDR3 is CSAIDRILGREQYF. CDR3 sequence (DNA): TGCAGTGCTATCGACAGAATACTCGGTCGAGAGCAGTACTTC.